This T cell receptor beta chain was recovered during a study of cytomegalovirus exposure and HLA in healthy donors. Regarding the study as a whole: The authors enumerated over 150 TCR beta chains as linked to cytomegalovirus. DRB1 showed the most TCR associations and HLA-C the fewest in a later analysis, as rates varied by HLA locus. Later analysis associated a missense DCLRE1C variant with TCR beta V- and J-gene trimming.

The V segment lost 0 bases and the J segment 1 base; nucleotides outside the gene matches: 6. From germline, CDR1 is SGDLS and CDR2 YYNGEE. The CDR3 is 16 residues long. Primers: 60 Vbeta forward and 13 Jbeta reverse. Assay used: immunoSEQ multiplex PCR; TCRdb lists only in-frame clones, some missing. The sample has over 150,000 clones; under 85% are singletons. Note on this clone: Its antigen is still unknown.

The receptor comes from a man in his fifties or sixties in good health and CMV-seronegative. The specimen sequenced was PBMCs. The chain is built from TRBV9 and TRBJ2-7, with 8 bases lining up with TRBD2. CDR3 loop: CASSVGLAGLSYEQYF. The CDR3 coding sequence is TGTGCCAGCAGCGTAGGGCTAGCGGGCCTGTCCTACGAGCAGTACTTC.